The rows below give T cell receptor beta chains drawn from one sample of a study of blood T cell repertoires in COVID-19. Clones were read by immunoSEQ multiplex PCR, and TCRdb kept only the in-frame ones, dropping some. The sample contains 70,000 to 85,000 clones, 82% of which appear only once. The sample consisted of peripheral blood. The receptor source for this set is a human donor in a cohort sampled during active COVID-19. Both conserved end residues are part of each CDR3. D genes are given only for firm matches. Clone size is given for some rows only: seen once, a few or many times, or a class if the clone is expanded.

>TRBJ2-3|TRBV28|NA|14|NA
CASSRERVADTQYF
TGTGCCAGCAGTCGCGAGAGGGTCGCAGATACGCAGTATTTT
>TRBJ2-1|TRBV20-1|NA|14|NA
CSASLWAHYNEQFF
TGCAGTGCTAGTCTATGGGCCCACTACAATGAGCAGTTCTTC
>TRBJ1-3|TRBV7-8|NA|15|NA
CASSRPRSSGNTIYF
TGTGCCAGCAGCCGCCCGCGGAGTTCTGGAAACACCATATATTTT
>TRBJ1-1|TRBV19|TRBD1|14|NA
CASSIGTENTEAFF
TGTGCCAGTAGTATTGGGACAGAGAACACTGAAGCTTTCTTT
>TRBJ1-2|TRBV6-2/TRBV6-3|NA|13|NA
CASSYFAVYGYTF
TGTGCCAGCAGTTACTTTGCAGTCTATGGCTACACCTTC
>TRBJ1-2|TRBV7-9|TRBD1|14|few
CASSRGQGPYGYTF
TGTGCCAGCAGCCGGGGACAGGGTCCCTATGGCTACACCTTC
>TRBJ1-2|TRBV27|NA|13|NA
CASSPTVWYGYTF
TGTGCCAGCAGTCCCACGGTATGGTATGGCTACACCTTC
>TRBJ1-2|TRBV28|NA|13|once
CASSLGDRRGYTF
TGTGCCAGCAGTTTAGGAGACAGGAGAGGCTACACCTTC
>TRBJ1-6|TRBV11-2|NA|16|NA
CASSRTASSYNSPLHF
TGTGCCAGCAGTAGGACAGCCAGCTCCTATAATTCACCCCTCCACTTT
>TRBJ2-1|TRBV4-1|NA|16|NA
CASSPPVGQKNNEQFF
TGCGCCAGCAGCCCCCCAGTAGGACAGAAAAACAATGAGCAGTTCTTC
>TRBJ1-2|TRBV6-1|NA|15|NA
CASSESRGGFNGYTF
TGTGCCAGCAGTGAATCTCGGGGGGGATTCAATGGCTACACCTTC
>TRBJ2-7|TRBV6-5|NA|14|NA
CASSYSTGRNEQYF
TGTGCCAGCAGTTACTCCACAGGGAGAAACGAGCAGTACTTC
>TRBJ2-1|TRBV6-5|NA|14|NA
CASTRALSYNEQFF
TGTGCCAGCACGAGGGCACTCTCCTACAATGAGCAGTTCTTC
>TRBJ2-3|TRBV11-1|TRBD2|15|NA
CASKELAGTTDTQYF
TGTGCCAGCAAAGAACTAGCGGGGACAACAGATACGCAGTATTTT
>TRBJ2-5|TRBV23-1|NA|19|NA
CASSQPHPPHDGLPAAQYF
TGCGCCAGCAGTCAACCCCACCCACCACACGACGGCCTTCCTGCGGCCCAGTACTTC
>TRBJ2-7|TRBV5-1|TRBD1|14|NA
CASSGKGQGYEQYF
TGCGCCAGCAGCGGGAAGGGACAGGGTTACGAGCAGTACTTC
>TRBJ1-5|TRBV15|NA|15|NA
CATSRDRVGNQPQHF
TGTGCCACCAGCAGAGACAGGGTAGGCAATCAGCCCCAGCATTTT
>TRBJ1-5|TRBV6-5|TRBD1|14|NA
CASSRDSTNQPQHF
TGTGCCAGCAGCAGGGACAGTACCAATCAGCCCCAGCATTTT
>TRBJ1-4|TRBV7-9|NA|15|NA
CASSLPRTDNEKLFF
TGTGCCAGCAGCTTACCGCGGACAGATAATGAAAAACTGTTTTTT
>TRBJ2-7|TRBV28|TRBD2|13|few
CASTHERGLEQYF
TGTGCCAGCACCCATGAGCGGGGGCTCGAGCAGTACTTC
>TRBJ1-6|TRBV2|TRBD1|14|NA
CASEGGQRNSPLHF
TGTGCCTCCGAGGGGGGACAGAGGAATTCACCCCTCCACTTT
>TRBJ1-2|TRBV19|NA|17|NA
CASSTRQSNPFGYGYTF
TGTGCCAGTAGTACCCGACAGAGTAATCCGTTTGGCTATGGCTACACCTTC
>TRBJ1-2|TRBV5-6|TRBD1|14|few
CASSLFGTGVGYTF
TGTGCCAGCAGCTTGTTCGGGACAGGGGTCGGCTACACCTTC
>TRBJ2-5|TRBV6-1|TRBD2|16|NA
CASSEVDSGGLETQYF
TGTGCCAGCAGTGAAGTTGATAGCGGGGGGTTGGAGACCCAGTACTTC
>TRBJ2-1|TRBV5-1|NA|15|NA
CASSDGGRSYNEQFF
TGCGCCAGCAGCGACGGGGGTAGGTCCTACAATGAGCAGTTCTTC
>TRBJ1-2|TRBV28|NA|16|few
CASSFNDARGAYGYTF
TGTGCCAGCAGTTTCAATGACGCACGGGGGGCATATGGCTACACCTTC
>TRBJ2-5|TRBV4-1|TRBD2|16|NA
CASSEGGTSGQETQYF
TGCGCCAGCAGTGAAGGGGGGACTAGCGGGCAAGAGACCCAGTACTTC